These T cell receptor beta chains were read from a single sample in a study of beta chain features in type 1 diabetes. Generated by immunoSEQ multiplex PCR, the TCRdb table keeps only in-frame clones and is missing some. The data hold 680,000 or so clones, with around 15% observed a single time. The sequencing sample was made of naive CD4+ T cells from blood. The origin of the receptors is a man between 18 and 35 years old with type 1 diabetes. CDR3s include the opening cysteine and the closing phenylalanine or tryptophan. The D gene is left open where the match is weak. Size is stated for part of the rows, as once, few or many counts, or as a class when the clone is expanded.

d_call,j_call,v_call,clone_size,cdr3_length,cdr3_nt,cdr3_aa
NA,TRBJ2-7,TRBV30,few,12,TGTGCCTGGTCCCACAGCTCCTACGAGCAGTACTTC,CAWSHSSYEQYF
TRBD1,TRBJ1-2,TRBV6-1,NA,14,TGTGCCAGCAGTGCCGCCGGGACAGCCATTGGCTACACCTTC,CASSAAGTAIGYTF
NA,TRBJ1-5,TRBV5-4,NA,14,TGTGCCAGCAGCTTGGATCAGGGCGATCAGCCCCAGCATTTT,CASSLDQGDQPQHF
NA,TRBJ2-2,TRBV30,few,15,TGTGCCTGGCATATCAAACGGAGTTACACCGGGGAGCTGTTTTTT,CAWHIKRSYTGELFF
TRBD1,TRBJ1-1,TRBV29-1,few,15,TGCAGCGTTGAAGGAGAGACAGGGGCGAACACTGAAGCTTTCTTT,CSVEGETGANTEAFF
TRBD1,TRBJ2-7,TRBV29-1,few,14,TGCAGCGCCGGACAGGGGGCGTGGAGTGGCGAGCAGTACTTC,CSAGQGAWSGEQYF
NA,TRBJ1-3,TRBV7-3,few,13,TGTGCCAGCTCCGGGACCCACGGGAACACCATATATTTT,CASSGTHGNTIYF
NA,TRBJ2-1,TRBV11-2,NA,13,TGTGCCAGCAGCTTAGGGGACGCAGGTGAGCAGTTCTTC,CASSLGDAGEQFF
TRBD1,TRBJ2-4,TRBV18,NA,17,TGTGCCAGCTCACCGAGACAGGGGGCGCCGGCCAAAAACATTCAGTACTTC,CASSPRQGAPAKNIQYF
NA,TRBJ2-7,TRBV2,NA,13,TGTGCCAGCACCTTGGGATTTGACTACGAGCAGTACTTC,CASTLGFDYEQYF
NA,TRBJ1-6,TRBV13,few,18,TGTGCCAGCAGCTACTCACAGGAGAGGGACTCCTATAATTCACCCCTCCACTTT,CASSYSQERDSYNSPLHF
TRBD2,TRBJ2-1,TRBV5-4,few,16,TGTGCCAGCAGTCCCGGCGGCGGGGGGCCTTACAATGAGCAGTTCTTC,CASSPGGGGPYNEQFF
NA,TRBJ1-5,TRBV7-2,few,15,TGTGCCAGCAGCCTAGGATCAGGGGACAATCAGCCCCAGCATTTT,CASSLGSGDNQPQHF
TRBD1,TRBJ1-5,TRBV7-6,few,15,TGTGCCAGCAGCATTGGACAGGCTGGAAATCAGCCCCAGCATTTT,CASSIGQAGNQPQHF
NA,TRBJ2-7,TRBV15,NA,15,TGTGCCACCAGCGAGGGCGAGGGGCCCTACTACGAGCAGTACTTC,CATSEGEGPYYEQYF
TRBD2,TRBJ2-1,TRBV5-4,NA,15,TGTGCCAGCAGGTCGGGGACTAGCGGGTACAATGAGCAGTTCTTC,CASRSGTSGYNEQFF
NA,TRBJ2-5,TRBV2,few,14,TGTGCCAGCAGTGAACAAGGGCCTGGGGAGACCCAGTACTTC,CASSEQGPGETQYF
TRBD2,TRBJ2-7,TRBV14,NA,17,TGTGCCAGCAGCGGACTAGCGGGGGGCCCGATCTCCTACGAGCAGTACTTC,CASSGLAGGPISYEQYF
NA,TRBJ2-3,TRBV11-2,few,16,TGTGCCAGCAGCTTAGGTCGGTCCTCCCGGGGTGATACGCAGTATTTT,CASSLGRSSRGDTQYF
NA,TRBJ2-1,TRBV5-1,few,15,TGCGCCAGCAGCTCCGAAGCGGGGCACCAGGGGGAACGGTTCTTC,CASSSEAGHQGERFF
TRBD2,TRBJ2-7,TRBV29-1,NA,15,TGCAGCCCCCAACACCGGAGCGGGGGTGTGTACGAGCAGTACTTC,CSPQHRSGGVYEQYF
TRBD1,TRBJ2-7,TRBV28,few,14,TGTGCCAGCCTACCAGGACAGGGAGTCTACGAGCAGTACTTC,CASLPGQGVYEQYF
NA,TRBJ1-4,TRBV6-5,NA,16,TGTGCCAGCAGTTACGCCCACCCGGGGATAAATGAAAAACTGTTTTTT,CASSYAHPGINEKLFF
NA,TRBJ1-6,TRBV30,few,13,TGTGCCTGGAGTGTGGATCCTTATTCACCCCTCCACTTT,CAWSVDPYSPLHF
NA,TRBJ1-1,TRBV4-1,few,15,TGCGCCAGCAGCCACCCAGTACGGGGCAAGACTGAAGCTTTCTTT,CASSHPVRGKTEAFF
NA,TRBJ1-4,TRBV7-2,NA,13,TGTGCCAGCAGCCCCGGGCAAGGAGAAAAACTGTTTTTT,CASSPGQGEKLFF
NA,TRBJ2-5,TRBV6-5,NA,13,TGTGCCAGCAGTTACTCGGGAAAAGAGACCCAGTACTTC,CASSYSGKETQYF
TRBD1,TRBJ2-6,TRBV2,NA,14,TGTGCCAGCAGAGACAGGGCTGGGGCCAACGTCCTGACTTTC,CASRDRAGANVLTF
TRBD1,TRBJ2-1,TRBV7-6,NA,16,TGTGCCAGCAGCTTAGCCGGACAGGGGGCCACCCATGAGCAGTTCTTC,CASSLAGQGATHEQFF
NA,TRBJ2-3,TRBV4-1,NA,16,TGCGCCAGCAGCCAAGATTGGGAACAGGGCACAGATACGCAGTATTTT,CASSQDWEQGTDTQYF
TRBD1,TRBJ1-1,TRBV27,NA,15,TGTGCCAGCACCCCGGGAAAGGGGGCTGACACTGAAGCTTTCTTT,CASTPGKGADTEAFF
NA,TRBJ2-1,TRBV5-1,NA,13,TGCGCCAGCAGCTTTTCAGGGGAGACTGAGCAGTTCTTC,CASSFSGETEQFF
NA,TRBJ1-6,TRBV9,NA,14,TGTGCCAGCAGCGTAGGATGGATTAATTCACCCCTCCACTTT,CASSVGWINSPLHF
NA,TRBJ2-5,TRBV18,NA,13,TGTGCCAGCTCACCAGTAGTGGGGGAGACCCAGTACTTC,CASSPVVGETQYF
NA,TRBJ2-1,TRBV2,NA,16,TGTGCCAGCAGTGAATCCGGGCCCGACTCCTACAATGAGCAGTTCTTC,CASSESGPDSYNEQFF
NA,TRBJ2-7,TRBV7-9,NA,14,TGTGCCAGCAGCCGAAGGGACGGCTCCTACGAGCAGTACTTC,CASSRRDGSYEQYF
NA,TRBJ1-1,TRBV28,NA,12,TGTGCCAGCAGGGTAGCTAACACTGAAGCTTTCTTT,CASRVANTEAFF
TRBD2,TRBJ2-3,TRBV5-1,NA,15,TGCGCCAGCAGCTTAGCTAGCGGGGGCACAGATACGCAGTATTTT,CASSLASGGTDTQYF
TRBD1,TRBJ2-4,TRBV15,few,15,TGTGCCACCGCACTGACACGGGCCACAGGGGGCATTCAGTACTTC,CATALTRATGGIQYF
NA,TRBJ1-5,TRBV5-1,NA,15,TGCGCCAGCAGCTTGGAAGGCCGGGTGAATCAGCCCCAGCATTTT,CASSLEGRVNQPQHF
TRBD1,TRBJ1-1,TRBV7-9,NA,14,TGTGCCAGCAGCCAGGACAGGGTGAACACTGAAGCTTTCTTT,CASSQDRVNTEAFF
TRBD1,TRBJ1-1,TRBV7-2,NA,14,TGTGCCAGCAGCATGGACAGGGTGAACACTGAAGCTTTCTTT,CASSMDRVNTEAFF
NA,TRBJ2-3,TRBV15,NA,15,TGTGCCACCAGCAGGGCCGCCCAGATTGGAGATACGCAGTATTTT,CATSRAAQIGDTQYF
TRBD1,TRBJ1-2,TRBV28,NA,14,TGTGCCAGCAGTACTCGGACAGGGACTTATGGCTACACCTTC,CASSTRTGTYGYTF
TRBD1,TRBJ1-6,TRBV6-5,few,16,TGTGCCAGCAGTTACTCGTCAGGGGGGAATAATTCACCCCTCCACTTT,CASSYSSGGNNSPLHF
TRBD2,TRBJ2-5,TRBV9,few,16,TGTGCCAGCAGCGTAGTGGGAGGGAGGTTGCCCGAGACCCAGTACTTC,CASSVVGGRLPETQYF
TRBD2,TRBJ2-5,TRBV2,few,14,TGTGCCGGACGGACTAGCGGGGGCCAAGAGACCCAGTACTTC,CAGRTSGGQETQYF
NA,TRBJ2-2,TRBV4-1,few,16,TGCGCCAGCAGCCAAGATGCGGCCGGGAACACCGGGGAGCTGTTTTTT,CASSQDAAGNTGELFF
NA,TRBJ1-5,TRBV7-2,few,14,TGTGCCAGCAGTTACGATATTAGCAATCAGCCCCAGCATTTT,CASSYDISNQPQHF
NA,TRBJ2-2,TRBV9,NA,15,TGTGCCAGCAGCGTAGGGGCAGGACCCACCGGGGAGCTGTTTTTT,CASSVGAGPTGELFF
NA,TRBJ2-3,TRBV6-5,few,14,TGTGCCAGCAGCCGGGACTGGAACACAGATACGCAGTATTTT,CASSRDWNTDTQYF
NA,TRBJ2-3,TRBV12-5,NA,11,TGTGCTAGTGGTTGGTTTGATACGCAGTATTTT,CASGWFDTQYF
NA,TRBJ2-5,TRBV5-1,few,14,TGCGCCAGCAGGGGCGGTCAGGTGGCTGGGACCCAGTACTTC,CASRGGQVAGTQYF
NA,TRBJ1-1,TRBV4-1,NA,17,TGCGCCAGCAGCCAAGATCGGGCGGGTCCCATGAACACTGAAGCTTTCTTT,CASSQDRAGPMNTEAFF